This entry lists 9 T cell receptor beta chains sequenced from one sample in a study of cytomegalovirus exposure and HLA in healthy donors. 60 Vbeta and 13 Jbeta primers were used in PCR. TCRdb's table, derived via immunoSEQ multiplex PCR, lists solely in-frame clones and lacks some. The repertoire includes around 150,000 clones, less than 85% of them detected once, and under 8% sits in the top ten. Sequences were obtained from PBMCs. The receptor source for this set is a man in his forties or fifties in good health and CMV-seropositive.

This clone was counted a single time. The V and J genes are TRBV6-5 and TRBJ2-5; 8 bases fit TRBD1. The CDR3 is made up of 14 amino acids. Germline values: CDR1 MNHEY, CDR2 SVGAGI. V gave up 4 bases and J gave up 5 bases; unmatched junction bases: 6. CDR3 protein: CASSSPDRAETQYF. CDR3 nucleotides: TGTGCCAGCAGTTCCCCGGACAGGGCGGAGACCCAGTACTTC.

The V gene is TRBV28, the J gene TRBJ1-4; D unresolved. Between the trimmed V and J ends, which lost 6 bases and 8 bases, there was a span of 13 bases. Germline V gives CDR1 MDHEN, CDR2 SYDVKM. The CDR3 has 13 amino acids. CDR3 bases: TGTGCCAGCAGCCCTTACTCGGGGGAAAAACTGTTTTTT. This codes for CASSPYSGEKLFF.

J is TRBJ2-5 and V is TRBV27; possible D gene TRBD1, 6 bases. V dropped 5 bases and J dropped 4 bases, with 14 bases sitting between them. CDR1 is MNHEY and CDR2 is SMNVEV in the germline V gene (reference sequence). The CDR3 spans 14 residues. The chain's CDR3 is CASSPQGSRETQYF. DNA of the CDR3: TGTGCCAGCAGTCCGCAGGGGTCCCGAGAGACCCAGTACTTC.

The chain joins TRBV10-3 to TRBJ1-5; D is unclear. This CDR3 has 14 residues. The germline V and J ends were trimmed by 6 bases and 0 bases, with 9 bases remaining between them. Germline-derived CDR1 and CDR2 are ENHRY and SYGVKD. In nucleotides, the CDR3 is TGTGCCATCAGCCGAGATTATAGCAATCAGCCCCAGCATTTT. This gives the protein CAISRDYSNQPQHF.

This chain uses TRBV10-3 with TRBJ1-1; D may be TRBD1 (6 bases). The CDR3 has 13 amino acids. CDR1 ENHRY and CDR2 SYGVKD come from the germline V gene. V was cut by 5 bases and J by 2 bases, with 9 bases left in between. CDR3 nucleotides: TGTGCCATCAGTAACAGGGAAAACACTGAAGCTTTCTTT. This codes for CAISNRENTEAFF.

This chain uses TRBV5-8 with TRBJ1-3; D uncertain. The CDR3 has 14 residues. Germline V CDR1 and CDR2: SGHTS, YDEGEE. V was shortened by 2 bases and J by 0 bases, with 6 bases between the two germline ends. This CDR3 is CASSFGSSGNTIYF. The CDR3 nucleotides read TGTGCCAGCAGCTTCGGGAGCTCTGGAAACACCATATATTTT.

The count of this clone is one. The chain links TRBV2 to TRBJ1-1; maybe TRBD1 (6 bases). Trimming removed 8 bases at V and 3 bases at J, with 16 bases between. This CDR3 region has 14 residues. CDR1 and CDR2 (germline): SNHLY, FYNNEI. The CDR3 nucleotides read TGTGCCAGCCGTTTTATACAGGGCGACACTGAAGCTTTCTTT. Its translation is CASRFIQGDTEAFF.

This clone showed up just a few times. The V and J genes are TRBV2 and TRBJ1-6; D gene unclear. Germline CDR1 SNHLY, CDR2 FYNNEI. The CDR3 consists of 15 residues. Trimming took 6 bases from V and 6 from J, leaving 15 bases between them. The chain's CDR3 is CASSAERQANSPLHF. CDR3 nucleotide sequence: TGTGCCAGCAGCGCCGAAAGACAAGCTAATTCACCCCTCCACTTT.

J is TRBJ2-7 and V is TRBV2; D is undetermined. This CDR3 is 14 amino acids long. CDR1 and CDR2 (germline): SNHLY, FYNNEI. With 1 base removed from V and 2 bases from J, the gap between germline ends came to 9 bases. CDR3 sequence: CASSEENKAYEQYF. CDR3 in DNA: TGTGCCAGCAGTGAAGAGAACAAAGCCTACGAGCAGTACTTC.